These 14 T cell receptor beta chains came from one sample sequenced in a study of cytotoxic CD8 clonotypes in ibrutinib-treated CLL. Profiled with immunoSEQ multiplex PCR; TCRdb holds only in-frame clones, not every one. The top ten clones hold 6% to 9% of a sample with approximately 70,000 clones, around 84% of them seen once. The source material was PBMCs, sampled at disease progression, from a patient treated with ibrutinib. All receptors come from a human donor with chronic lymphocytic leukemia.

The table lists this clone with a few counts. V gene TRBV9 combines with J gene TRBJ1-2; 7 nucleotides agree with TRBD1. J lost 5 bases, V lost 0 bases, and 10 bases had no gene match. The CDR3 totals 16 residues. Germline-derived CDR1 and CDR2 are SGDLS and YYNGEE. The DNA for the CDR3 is TGTGCCAGCAGCGTAGGCCTCCGGGACAGCCTTTATGGCTACACCTTC. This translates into CASSVGLRDSLYGYTF.

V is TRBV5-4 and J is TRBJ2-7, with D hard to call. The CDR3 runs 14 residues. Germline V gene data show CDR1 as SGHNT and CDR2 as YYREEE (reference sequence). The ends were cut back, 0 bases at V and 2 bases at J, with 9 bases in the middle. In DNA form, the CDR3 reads TGTGCCAGCAGCTTGGCCGCCTCTACCTACGAGCAGTACTTC. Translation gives CASSLAASTYEQYF.

The DNA of the CDR3 is TGTGCCAGCAGCCCCGGCACGATTTCTGGAAACACCATATATTTT. Translating gives CASSPGTISGNTIYF. V usage is TRBV7-9 and J usage is TRBJ1-3, with D uncertain. The V end was cut by 5 bases, the J end by 1 base, with 12 bases between. The CDR3 consists of 15 residues. Germline CDR1 and CDR2: SEHNR and FQNEAQ (reference sequence).

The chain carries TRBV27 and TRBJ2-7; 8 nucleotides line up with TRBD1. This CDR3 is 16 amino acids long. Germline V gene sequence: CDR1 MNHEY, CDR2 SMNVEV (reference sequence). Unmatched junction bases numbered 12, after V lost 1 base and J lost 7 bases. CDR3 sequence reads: CASSLLGTGRSLEQYF. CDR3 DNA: TGTGCCAGCAGTTTATTAGGGACAGGCCGCTCCCTAGAGCAGTACTTC.

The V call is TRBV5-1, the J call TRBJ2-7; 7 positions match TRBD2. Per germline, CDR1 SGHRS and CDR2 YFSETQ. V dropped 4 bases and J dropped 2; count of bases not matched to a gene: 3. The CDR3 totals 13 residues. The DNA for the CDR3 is TGCGCCAGCAGCCCGGGACTAACCTACGAGCAGTACTTC. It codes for CASSPGLTYEQYF.

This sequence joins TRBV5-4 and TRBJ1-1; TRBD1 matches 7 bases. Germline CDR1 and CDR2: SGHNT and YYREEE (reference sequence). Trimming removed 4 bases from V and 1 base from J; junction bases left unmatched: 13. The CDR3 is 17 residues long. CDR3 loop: CASSPPNRGSTNTEAFF. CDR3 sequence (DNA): TGTGCCAGCAGCCCCCCGAACAGGGGTTCAACGAACACTGAAGCTTTCTTT.

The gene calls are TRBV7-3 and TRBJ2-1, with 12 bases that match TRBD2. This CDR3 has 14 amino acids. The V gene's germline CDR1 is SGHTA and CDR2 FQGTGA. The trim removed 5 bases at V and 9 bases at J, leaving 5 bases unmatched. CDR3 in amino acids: CASSTRLAGAEQFF. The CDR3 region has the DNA TGTGCCAGCAGCACTCGACTAGCGGGAGCTGAGCAGTTCTTC. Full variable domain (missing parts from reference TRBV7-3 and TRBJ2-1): GAGVSQTPSNKVTEKGKYVELRCDPISGHTALYWYRQSLGQGPEFLIYFQGTGAADDSGLPNDRFFAVRPEGSVSTLKIQRTERGDSAVYLCASSTRLAGAEQFFGPGTRLTVL.

This CDR3 is CAWIRPSLADYNEQFF. In DNA, the CDR3 is TGTGCCTGGATTCGCCCATCCCTAGCGGACTACAATGAGCAGTTCTTC. The V gene is TRBV30, the J gene TRBJ2-1; TRBD2 aligns across 7 bases. The V gene end was trimmed by 4 bases and the J gene end by 3 bases; junction bases not matched to a gene: 12. The V gene's germline CDR1 is GTSNPN and CDR2 SVGIG (reference sequence). This CDR3 spans 16 amino acids.

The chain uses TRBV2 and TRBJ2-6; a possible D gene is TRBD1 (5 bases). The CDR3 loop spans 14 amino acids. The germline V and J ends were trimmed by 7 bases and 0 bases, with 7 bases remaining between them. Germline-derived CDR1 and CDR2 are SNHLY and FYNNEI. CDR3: CASKGNSGANVLTF. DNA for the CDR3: TGTGCCAGCAAGGGGAACTCTGGGGCCAACGTCCTGACTTTC. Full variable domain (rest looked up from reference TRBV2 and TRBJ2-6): EPEVTQTPSHQVTQMGQEVILRCVPISNHLYFYWYRQILGQKVEFLVSFYNNEISEKSEIFDDQFSVERPDGSNFTLKIRSTKLEDSAMYFCASKGNSGANVLTFGAGSRLTVL.

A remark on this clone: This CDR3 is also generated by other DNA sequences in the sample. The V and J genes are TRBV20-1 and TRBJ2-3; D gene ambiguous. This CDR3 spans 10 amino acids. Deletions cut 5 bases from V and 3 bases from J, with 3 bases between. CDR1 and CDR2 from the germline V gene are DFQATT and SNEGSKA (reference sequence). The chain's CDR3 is CSARTDTQYF. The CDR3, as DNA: TGCAGTGCTCGAACAGATACGCAGTATTTT.

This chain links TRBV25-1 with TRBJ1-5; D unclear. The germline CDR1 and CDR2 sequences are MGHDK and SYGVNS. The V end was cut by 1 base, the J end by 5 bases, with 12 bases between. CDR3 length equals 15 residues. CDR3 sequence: CASSELGREDQPQHF. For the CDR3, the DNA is TGTGCCAGCAGTGAATTGGGTAGGGAAGATCAGCCCCAGCATTTT.

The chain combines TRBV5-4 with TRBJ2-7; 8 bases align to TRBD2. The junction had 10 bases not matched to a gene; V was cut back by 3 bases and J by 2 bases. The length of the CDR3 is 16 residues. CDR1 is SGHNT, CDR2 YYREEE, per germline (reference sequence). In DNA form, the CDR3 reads TGTGCCAGCAGCTGGGGTCCCGGACTAGCCCCCTACGAGCAGTACTTC. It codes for CASSWGPGLAPYEQYF.

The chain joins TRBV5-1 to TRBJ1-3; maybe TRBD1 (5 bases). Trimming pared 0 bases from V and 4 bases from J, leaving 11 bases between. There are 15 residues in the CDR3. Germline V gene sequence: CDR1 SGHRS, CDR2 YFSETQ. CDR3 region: CASSLGRGPGNTIYF. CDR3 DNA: TGCGCCAGCAGCTTGGGTCGGGGACCAGGAAACACCATATATTTT.

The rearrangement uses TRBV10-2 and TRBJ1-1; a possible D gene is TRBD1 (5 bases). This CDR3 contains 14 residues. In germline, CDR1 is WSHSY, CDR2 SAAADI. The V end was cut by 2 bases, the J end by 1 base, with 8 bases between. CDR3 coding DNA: TGCGCCAGCAGTGAGCGACAGCCGAACACTGAAGCTTTCTTT. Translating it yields CASSERQPNTEAFF.